The 30 T cell receptor beta chains presented below share a single source sample, sequenced in a study of blood T cell repertoires in COVID-19. Only in-frame clones appear in the TCRdb table, and some are missing; sequencing was by immunoSEQ multiplex PCR. The table records a few hundred thousand clones, about 90% of them present only once. The sequenced sample consisted of PBMCs or T cells enriched from blood (not recorded which). The receptors shown here come from a woman in her 30s who had recovered from COVID-19.

The chain couples TRBV6-5 to TRBJ2-1; possible D gene TRBD2, 6 bases. The CDR3 contains 13 residues. Trimming shortened V by 2 bases and J by 6 bases, and 8 bases separated the two germline ends. From germline, CDR1 is MNHEY and CDR2 SVGAGI. The CDR3 here is CASSYAGTNEQFF. The CDR3 nucleotides read TGTGCCAGCAGTTACGCGGGAACCAATGAGCAGTTCTTC.

This chain uses TRBV2 with TRBJ1-1, with D maybe TRBD1 (6 bases). This CDR3 has 11 residues. The germline V gene encodes CDR1 SNHLY and CDR2 FYNNEI. The V end lost 3 bases, the J end lost 10 bases, and 9 bases lay between the germline ends. The CDR3 protein is CASSDLGGAFF. The CDR3 region has the DNA TGTGCCAGCAGTGATTTAGGGGGAGCTTTCTTT.

The rearrangement links TRBV19 to TRBJ1-4; no clear D. This CDR3 region has 15 residues. The V gene lost 5 bases and the J gene lost 10 bases, with 20 bases spanning the gap. CDR1 is LNHDA and CDR2 is SQIVND in the germline V gene (reference sequence). The CDR3 DNA follows: TGTGCCAGTAGTCCACAGCTTCGACCCGACGGAAAACTGTTTTTT. It codes for CASSPQLRPDGKLFF.

The chain joins TRBV3-1 (or the pseudogene TRBV3-2) to TRBJ1-3; maybe TRBD1 (6 bases). Trimming removed 1 base at V and 2 bases at J, with 12 bases between. From germline, CDR1 is LGHDT and CDR2 YNNKEL (reference sequence). The CDR3 extends over 16 amino acids. For the CDR3, the DNA is TGTGCCAGCAGCCAAGGGGGGTGGGGGCCTGGAAACACCATATATTTT. Translating it yields CASSQGGWGPGNTIYF.

J is TRBJ2-5 and V is TRBV28; the D gene is possibly TRBD1 (6 bases). Germline V gives CDR1 MDHEN, CDR2 SYDVKM. V shed 5 bases and J shed 4 bases, with 14 bases lying between them. The CDR3 is 14 residues long. The CDR3 loop is CASSLNRVGETQYF. The CDR3 DNA sequence: TGTGCCAGCAGTCTCAACAGGGTCGGAGAGACCCAGTACTTC.

CDR3 loop: CAIRGTNRGTEAFF. The CDR3 bases are TGTGCCATCAGGGGGACAAACAGGGGCACTGAAGCTTTCTTT. The chain joins TRBV10-3 to TRBJ1-1; the match to TRBD1 covers 7 bases. CDR3 length equals 14 residues. CDR1 ENHRY and CDR2 SYGVKD come from the germline V gene. V lost 6 bases, J lost 4 bases, and 8 bases stayed unmatched.

The chain couples TRBV14 to TRBJ2-7; tentative D call: TRBD2 (5 bases). Trimming took 4 bases from V and 0 from J, leaving 13 bases between them. Germline CDR1 and CDR2: SGHDN and FVKESK. The CDR3 is 15 residues long. CDR3 sequence reads: CASSPRGYSSYEQYF. CDR3 DNA: TGTGCCAGCAGCCCCCGAGGGTACAGCTCCTACGAGCAGTACTTC.

The rearrangement links TRBV27 to TRBJ2-3; D perhaps matches TRBD2 (5 bases). V lost 3 bases and J 0 bases, leaving 13 bases between the germline ends. The CDR3 covers 16 residues. Per germline, CDR1 MNHEY and CDR2 SMNVEV (reference sequence). CDR3 region: CASSLPGDTSTDTQYF. For the CDR3, the DNA is TGTGCCAGCAGTTTGCCCGGGGATACTAGCACAGATACGCAGTATTTT.

The chain has TRBV19 and TRBJ2-7; 7 nucleotides align to TRBD1. Germline CDR1 LNHDA, CDR2 SQIVND (reference sequence). V dropped 3 bases and J dropped 2; count of bases not matched to a gene: 4. CDR3 length equals 14 residues. Written as DNA, the CDR3 is TGTGCCAGTAGTATGACAGGGAACCCCTACGAGCAGTACTTC. It encodes CASSMTGNPYEQYF. The complete variable domain, with remaining parts taken from reference TRBV19 and TRBJ2-7, reads DGGITQSPKYLFRKEGQNVTLSCEQNLNHDAMYWYRQDPGQGLRLIYYSQIVNDFQKGDIAEGYSVSREKKESFPLTVTSAQKNPTAFYLCASSMTGNPYEQYFGPGTRLTVT.

The V gene is TRBV6-5, the J gene TRBJ1-1; 12 bases match TRBD1. After removal of 7 bases from V and 6 bases from J, the junction contained 3 bases not matched to a gene. Germline V gene lookup returns CDR1 MNHEY and CDR2 SVGAGI. The CDR3 contains 13 residues. This CDR3 is CASKGQGASEAFF. The CDR3 DNA follows: TGTGCCAGCAAGGGACAGGGGGCGTCTGAAGCTTTCTTT.

The chain combines TRBV2 with TRBJ2-1; 9 bases align to TRBD1. V shed 2 bases, J shed 3 bases, and the junction held 8 bases outside the gene matches. CDR1 SNHLY and CDR2 FYNNEI come from the germline V gene. CDR3 length: 17 residues. The CDR3 here is CASSEWIPGQGYNEQFF. The CDR3 DNA sequence: TGTGCCAGCAGTGAATGGATCCCGGGACAGGGCTACAATGAGCAGTTCTTC.

The J gene is TRBJ1-3, the V gene TRBV5-4, with no clear D. CDR3 length equals 15 residues. The V gene's germline CDR1 is SGHNT and CDR2 YYREEE (reference sequence). Trimming pared 3 bases from V and 1 base from J, leaving 11 bases between. This CDR3 is CASSSRVGSGNTIYF. CDR3 sequence (DNA): TGTGCCAGCAGCTCGAGGGTTGGGTCTGGAAACACCATATATTTT.

This clone has only one observation. CDR3 nucleotide sequence: TGCAGCGTTCCGACAGGGGTAGTTGGCACTGAAGCTTTCTTT. Its translation is CSVPTGVVGTEAFF. The gene calls are TRBV29-1 and TRBJ1-1; the match to TRBD1 covers 8 bases. This CDR3 has 14 amino acids. Germline CDR1 is SQVTM and CDR2 is ANQGSEA. Trimming removed 5 bases from V and 4 bases from J; junction bases left unmatched: 9.

The chain has TRBV18 and TRBJ2-1, with 7 bases matching TRBD2. J lost 5 bases, V lost 0 bases, and 7 bases had no gene match. The V gene's germline CDR1 is KGHSH and CDR2 LQKENI. CDR3 size: 16 residues. The CDR3 reads CASSPPTSRVNNEQFF. The CDR3 nucleotides read TGTGCCAGCTCACCACCGACTAGCAGAGTAAACAATGAGCAGTTCTTC.

The chain joins TRBV23-1 to TRBJ1-5, with D unresolved. TRBV23-1 is an ORF for which the function is uncertain. The germline V and J ends were trimmed by 1 base and 0 bases, with 13 bases remaining between them. The CDR3 covers 17 residues. Here the CDR3 reads CASSQLERLNSNQPQHF. The CDR3 coding sequence is TGCGCCAGCAGTCAATTGGAGCGGCTAAATAGCAATCAGCCCCAGCATTTT.

A few counts support this clone. The chain links TRBV20-1 to TRBJ2-5, with TRBD2 identical over 7 bases. The length of the CDR3 is 15 residues. Per the germline V gene, CDR1 is DFQATT and CDR2 is SNEGSKA (reference sequence). Losses at the gene ends were 3 bases for V and 5 bases for J; bases not matched to a gene: 12. The CDR3 region has the DNA TGCAGTGCTAGTGCGGGTAGCGGGCTGAGGGAGACCCAGTACTTC. Its translation is CSASAGSGLRETQYF.

The J gene is TRBJ2-2, the V gene TRBV4-1; D is undetermined. CDR1 and CDR2 from the germline V gene are MGHRA and YSYEKL. V was trimmed by 2 bases and J by 5 bases, leaving 15 bases between them. The CDR3 is 16 amino acids. The CDR3 is CASSQLLVLRTGELFF. CDR3 coding DNA: TGCGCCAGCAGCCAATTACTCGTGTTGAGGACCGGGGAGCTGTTTTTT.

This clone was counted a few times. This sequence joins TRBV29-1 and TRBJ2-7, with 9 bases that match TRBD1. This CDR3 has 13 amino acids. Germline V gene data show CDR1 as SQVTM and CDR2 as ANQGSEA. With V trimmed by 6 bases and J by 2 bases, 5 bases remained unmatched. CDR3 amino acids: CSVNRQGAYEQYF. The CDR3 DNA is TGCAGCGTAAACAGACAGGGGGCCTACGAGCAGTACTTC.

This clone was seen only a few times. The chain uses TRBV2 and TRBJ1-2; 7 bases line up with TRBD1. Germline lookup yields CDR1 SNHLY and CDR2 FYNNEI. This CDR3 is built from 15 residues. Trimming at V came to 2 bases and at J to 4 bases, leaving 7 bases not matched to a gene. CDR3 nucleotides: TGTGCCAGCAGTGAACTCCCGGGACAGATCTATGGCTACACCTTC. This sequence encodes CASSELPGQIYGYTF.

This chain links TRBV18 with TRBJ2-3, with 9 bases identical to TRBD2. Germline lookup yields CDR1 KGHSH and CDR2 LQKENI. The CDR3 covers 15 residues. With V trimmed by 2 bases and J by 5 bases, 5 bases remained unmatched. The CDR3 coding sequence is TGTGCCAGCTCACCAGGTAGCGGGAGCGTAGATACGCAGTATTTT. It yields the protein CASSPGSGSVDTQYF.

The V gene is TRBV6-6, the J gene TRBJ1-2, with D possibly being TRBD1 (6 bases). The CDR3 is 13 amino acids. CDR1 and CDR2 (germline): MNHNY, SVGAGI (reference sequence). Trimming shortened V by 6 bases and J by 13 bases, and 21 bases separated the two germline ends. The CDR3 loop is CASRATGRLLLTF. The CDR3 nucleotides are TGTGCCAGCAGGGCGACAGGACGCCTCCTACTCACCTTC.

The chain carries TRBV2 and TRBJ2-5, with D perhaps matching TRBD2 (5 bases). This CDR3 is built from 12 residues. Germline values: CDR1 SNHLY, CDR2 FYNNEI. V lost 6 bases and J lost 2, with 7 bases in between. CDR3 DNA sequence: TGTGCCAGCAGGCGGGTACAAGAGACCCAGTACTTC. Encoded protein: CASRRVQETQYF.

The V and J genes are TRBV5-6 and TRBJ1-6; D gene uncertain. The CDR3 totals 16 residues. V lost 0 bases and J 5 bases, leaving 12 bases between the germline ends. Germline CDR1 and CDR2: SGHDT and YYEEEE. The CDR3 DNA reads TGTGCCAGCAGCTTGGGGTACGGTTCGGATAATTCACCCCTCCACTTT. Its translation is CASSLGYGSDNSPLHF. Full variable domain (remainder filled in from reference TRBV5-6 and TRBJ1-6): DAGVTQSPTHLIKTRGQQVTLRCSPKSGHDTVSWYQQALGQGPQFIFQYYEEEERQRGNFPDRFSGHQFPNYSSELNVNALLLGDSALYLCASSLGYGSDNSPLHFGNGTRLTVT.

This clone was seen once. CDR3 amino acids: CASSYGTGTWDQPQHF. CDR3 bases: TGTGCCAGCAGTTACGGGACAGGGACCTGGGATCAGCCCCAGCATTTT. J is TRBJ1-5 and V is TRBV6-6, with 9 bases matching TRBD1. Trimming at V came to 2 bases and at J to 5 bases, leaving 7 bases not matched to a gene. Germline lookup yields CDR1 MNHNY and CDR2 SVGAGI (reference sequence). This CDR3 has 16 amino acids.

The chain is built from TRBV4-1 and TRBJ1-5, with 8 bases that match TRBD1. Germline V CDR1 and CDR2: MGHRA, YSYEKL. This CDR3 has 16 residues. The ends lost 0 bases at V and 7 bases at J; junction bases unmatched: 8. The CDR3 bases are TGCGCCAGCAGCCAAGAACAGGCAGGGGGCGACCAGCCCCAGCATTTT. Translating gives CASSQEQAGGDQPQHF.

CDR3: CASSPDADRAVTGELFF. Here the CDR3 DNA reads TGTGCCAGCAGCCCCGACGCCGACAGGGCGGTGACCGGGGAGCTGTTTTTT. The chain has TRBV27 and TRBJ2-2; 7 bases are shared with TRBD1. In germline, CDR1 is MNHEY, CDR2 SMNVEV (reference sequence). This CDR3 region has 17 residues. Trimming took 6 bases from V and 5 from J; bases not matched to a gene: 15.

This clone showed up just a few times. This chain links TRBV7-9 with TRBJ1-4; D is unclear. There are 12 residues in the CDR3. V was pared by 1 base and J by 8 bases, with 5 bases between. Germline V gene data show CDR1 as SEHNR and CDR2 as FQNEAQ (reference sequence). This CDR3 reads CASSLEEEKLFF. DNA of the CDR3: TGTGCCAGCAGCTTAGAGGAGGAAAAACTGTTTTTT. The full variable domain, its missing parts supplied by reference TRBV7-9 and TRBJ1-4, is DTGVSQNPRHKITKRGQNVTFRCDPISEHNRLYWYRQTLGQGPEFLTYFQNEAQLEKSRLLSDRFSAERPKGSFSTLEIQRTEQGDSAMYLCASSLEEEKLFFGSGTQLSVL.

The chain couples TRBV6-6 to TRBJ2-3; weak D call: TRBD2 (6 bases). The CDR3 has 16 residues. Per germline, CDR1 MNHNY and CDR2 SVGAGI (reference sequence). V was pared by 5 bases and J by 3 bases, with 18 bases between. The CDR3 loop reads CASSRNSPGATDTQYF. CDR3 DNA: TGTGCCAGCAGTAGAAACTCCCCGGGAGCGACAGATACGCAGTATTTT.

The V gene is TRBV30, the J gene TRBJ1-2; maybe TRBD1 (5 bases). The CDR3 covers 14 residues. V was clipped by 6 bases and J by 0 bases, with 14 bases between them. The germline V gene has CDR1 GTSNPN and CDR2 SVGIG (reference sequence). CDR3 amino acids: CACSVGGANYGYTF. The CDR3 DNA follows: TGTGCCTGCTCGGTTGGGGGGGCTAACTATGGCTACACCTTC.

A few counts support this clone. The genes are TRBV28 and TRBJ1-6; no reliable D call. The V end was cut by 5 bases, the J end by 3 bases, with 11 bases between. Germline V gene lookup returns CDR1 MDHEN and CDR2 SYDVKM. The CDR3 totals 15 residues. The CDR3 region has the DNA TGTGCCAGCAGTACAAACGGGAACTATAATTCACCCCTCCACTTT. The encoded protein is CASSTNGNYNSPLHF.